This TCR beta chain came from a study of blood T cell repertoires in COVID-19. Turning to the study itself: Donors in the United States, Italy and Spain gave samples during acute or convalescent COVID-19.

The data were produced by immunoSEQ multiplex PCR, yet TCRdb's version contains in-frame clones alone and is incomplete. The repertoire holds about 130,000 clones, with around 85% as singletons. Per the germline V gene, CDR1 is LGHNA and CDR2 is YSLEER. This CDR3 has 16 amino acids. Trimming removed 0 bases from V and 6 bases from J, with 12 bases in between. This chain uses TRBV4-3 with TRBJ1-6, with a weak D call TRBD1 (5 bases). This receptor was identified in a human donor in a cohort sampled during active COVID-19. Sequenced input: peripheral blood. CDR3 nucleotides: TGCGCCAGCAGCCAAGATTTGGGGGGGATTAATTCACCCCTCCACTTT. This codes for CASSQDLGGINSPLHF.